The present T cell receptor beta chain was sequenced within a study of control samples from healthy donors and cancer patients. J lost 7 bases, V lost 4 bases, and 15 bases had no gene match. In germline, CDR1 is MGHRA, CDR2 YSYEKL. The CDR3 covers 17 residues. Some clones are missing from TCRdb's copy, which holds only in-frame ones; the method was immunoSEQ multiplex PCR. Among 130,000 to 150,000 clones, around 94% were seen once, and the ten largest hold over 12%. The chain recombines TRBV4-1 with TRBJ2-1; 8 nucleotides align to TRBD2. The sequence was obtained from a man in his sixties with colorectal cancer. The sequenced material came from PBMCs. CDR3 nucleotides: TGCGCCAGCAGCCCCTGGGTGGCGGGGGGAGTTACAAATGAGCAGTTCTTC. The encoded protein is CASSPWVAGGVTNEQFF.